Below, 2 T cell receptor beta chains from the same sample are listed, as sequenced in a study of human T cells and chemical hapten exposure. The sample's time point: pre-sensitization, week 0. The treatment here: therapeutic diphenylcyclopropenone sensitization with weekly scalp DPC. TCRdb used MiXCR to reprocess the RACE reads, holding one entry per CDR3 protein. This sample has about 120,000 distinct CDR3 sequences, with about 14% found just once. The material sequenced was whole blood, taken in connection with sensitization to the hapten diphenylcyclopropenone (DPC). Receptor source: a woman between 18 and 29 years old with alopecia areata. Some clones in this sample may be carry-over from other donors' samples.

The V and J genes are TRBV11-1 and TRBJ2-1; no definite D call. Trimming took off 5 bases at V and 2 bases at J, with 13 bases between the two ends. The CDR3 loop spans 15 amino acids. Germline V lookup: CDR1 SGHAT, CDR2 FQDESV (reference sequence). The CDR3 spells CASSLRIGPYNEQFF. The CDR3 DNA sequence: TGTGCCAGCAGCCTCCGGATTGGCCCCTACAATGAGCAGTTCTTC.

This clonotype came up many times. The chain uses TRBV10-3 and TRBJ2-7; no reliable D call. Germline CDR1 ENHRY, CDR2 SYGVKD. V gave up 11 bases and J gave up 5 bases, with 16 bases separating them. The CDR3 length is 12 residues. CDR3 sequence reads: CASNEGIDEQYF. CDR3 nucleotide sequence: TGTGCCTCAAACGAAGGAATTGACGAGCAGTACTTC.